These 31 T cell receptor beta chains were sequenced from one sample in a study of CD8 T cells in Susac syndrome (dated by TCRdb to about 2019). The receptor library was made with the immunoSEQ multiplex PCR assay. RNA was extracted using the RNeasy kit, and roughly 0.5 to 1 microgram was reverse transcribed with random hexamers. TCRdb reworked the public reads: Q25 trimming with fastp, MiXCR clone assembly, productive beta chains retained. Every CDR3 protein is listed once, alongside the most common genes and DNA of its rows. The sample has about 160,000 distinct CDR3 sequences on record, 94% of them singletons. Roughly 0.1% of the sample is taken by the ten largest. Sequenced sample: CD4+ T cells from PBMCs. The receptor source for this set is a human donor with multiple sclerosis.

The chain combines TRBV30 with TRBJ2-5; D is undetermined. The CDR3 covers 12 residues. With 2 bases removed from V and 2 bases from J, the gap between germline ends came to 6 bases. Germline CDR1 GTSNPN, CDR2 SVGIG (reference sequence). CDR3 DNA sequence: TGTGCCTGGAGTATAGCACAAGAGACCCAGTACTTC. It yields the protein CAWSIAQETQYF.

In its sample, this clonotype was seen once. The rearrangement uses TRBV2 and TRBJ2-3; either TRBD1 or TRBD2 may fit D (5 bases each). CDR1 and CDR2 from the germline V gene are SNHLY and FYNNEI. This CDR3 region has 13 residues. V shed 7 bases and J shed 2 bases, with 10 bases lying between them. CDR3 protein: CASTRDHTDTQYF. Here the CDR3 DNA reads TGTGCCAGCACGAGGGACCACACAGATACGCAGTATTTT.

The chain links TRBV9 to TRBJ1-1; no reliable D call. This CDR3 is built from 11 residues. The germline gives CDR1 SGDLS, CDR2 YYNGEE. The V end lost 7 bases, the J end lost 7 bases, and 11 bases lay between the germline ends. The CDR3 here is CASEVRDEAFF. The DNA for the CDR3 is TGTGCCAGCGAGGTTAGGGATGAAGCTTTCTTT.

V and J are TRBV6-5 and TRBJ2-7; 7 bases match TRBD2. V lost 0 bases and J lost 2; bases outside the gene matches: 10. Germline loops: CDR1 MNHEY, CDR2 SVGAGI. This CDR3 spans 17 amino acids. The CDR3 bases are TGTGCCAGCAGTTACTCATTCGCGGGAGAGTTCCCCTACGAGCAGTACTTC. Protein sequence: CASSYSFAGEFPYEQYF.

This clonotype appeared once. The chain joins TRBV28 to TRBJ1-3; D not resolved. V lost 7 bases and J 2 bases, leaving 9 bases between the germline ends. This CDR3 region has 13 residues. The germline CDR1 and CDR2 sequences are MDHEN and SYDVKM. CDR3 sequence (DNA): TGTGCCAGCACCCGGGTCCCTGGAAACACCATATATTTT. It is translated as CASTRVPGNTIYF.

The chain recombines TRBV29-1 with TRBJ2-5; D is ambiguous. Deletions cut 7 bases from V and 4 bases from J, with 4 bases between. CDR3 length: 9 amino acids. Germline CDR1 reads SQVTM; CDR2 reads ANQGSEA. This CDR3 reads CSGGETQYF. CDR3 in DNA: TGCAGCGGGGGAGAGACCCAGTACTTC.

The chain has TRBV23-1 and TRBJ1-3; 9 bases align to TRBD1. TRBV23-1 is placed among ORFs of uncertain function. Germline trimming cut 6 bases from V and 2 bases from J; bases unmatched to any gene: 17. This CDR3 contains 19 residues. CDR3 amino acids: CASRGDREFRGDPGNTIYF. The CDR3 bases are TGCGCCAGCAGAGGGGACAGGGAGTTCAGAGGAGACCCTGGAAACACCATATATTTT.

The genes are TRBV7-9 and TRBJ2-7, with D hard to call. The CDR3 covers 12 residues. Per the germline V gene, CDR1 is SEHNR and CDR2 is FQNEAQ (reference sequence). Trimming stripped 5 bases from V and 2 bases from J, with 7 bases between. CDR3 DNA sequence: TGTGCCAGCAGCCGAACGACCTACGAGCAGTACTTC. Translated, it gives CASSRTTYEQYF.

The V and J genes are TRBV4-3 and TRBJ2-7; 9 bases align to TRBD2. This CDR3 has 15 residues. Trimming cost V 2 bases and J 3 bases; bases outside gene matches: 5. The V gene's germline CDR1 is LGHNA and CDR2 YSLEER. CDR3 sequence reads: CASSQSLAGSYEQYF. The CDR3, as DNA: TGCGCCAGCAGCCAAAGCCTAGCGGGAAGCTACGAGCAGTACTTC.

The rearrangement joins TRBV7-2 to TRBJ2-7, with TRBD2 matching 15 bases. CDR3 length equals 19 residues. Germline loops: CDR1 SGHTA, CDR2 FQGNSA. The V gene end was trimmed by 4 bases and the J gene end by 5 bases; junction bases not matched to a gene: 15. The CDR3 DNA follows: TGTGCCAGCAGCTCGCCACCTGGACTAGCGGGAGGGCCTGCCCACGAGCAGTACTTC. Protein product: CASSSPPGLAGGPAHEQYF.

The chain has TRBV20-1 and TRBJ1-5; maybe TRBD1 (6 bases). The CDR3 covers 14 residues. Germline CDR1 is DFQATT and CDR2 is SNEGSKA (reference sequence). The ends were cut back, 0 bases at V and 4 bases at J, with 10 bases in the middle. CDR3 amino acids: CSARDPQGNQPQHF. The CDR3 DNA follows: TGCAGTGCTAGAGACCCACAGGGAAATCAGCCCCAGCATTTT.

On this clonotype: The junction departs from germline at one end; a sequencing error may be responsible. CDR3 in DNA: TGTGCCAGCAGCCAAGGGAGGACGGGCCGGCACTTC. It translates to CASSQGRTGRHF. This chain uses TRBV3-1 with TRBJ2-7; D might be TRBD2 (5 bases). From germline, CDR1 is LGHDT and CDR2 YNNKEL (reference sequence). CDR3 length: 12 residues.

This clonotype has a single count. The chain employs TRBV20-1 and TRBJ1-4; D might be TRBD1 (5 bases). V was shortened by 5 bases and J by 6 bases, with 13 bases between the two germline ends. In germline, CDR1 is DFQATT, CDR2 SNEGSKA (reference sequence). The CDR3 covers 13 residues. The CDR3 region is CSAEWGKDEKLFF. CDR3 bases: TGCAGTGCTGAGTGGGGGAAGGATGAAAAACTGTTTTTT.

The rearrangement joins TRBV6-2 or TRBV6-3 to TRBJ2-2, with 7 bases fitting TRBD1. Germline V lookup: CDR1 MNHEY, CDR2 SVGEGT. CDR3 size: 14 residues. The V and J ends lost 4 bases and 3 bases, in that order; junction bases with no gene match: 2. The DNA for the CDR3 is TGTGCCAGCAGTTCTGGACAGGACACCGGGGAGCTGTTTTTT. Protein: CASSSGQDTGELFF.

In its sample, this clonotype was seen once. This CDR3 is CASRPTPGRREAFF. The CDR3 nucleotides are TGTGCCAGTAGACCTACTCCAGGGCGCAGAGAAGCTTTCTTT. The chain combines TRBV27 with TRBJ1-1; tentative D call: TRBD1 (5 bases). Germline lookup yields CDR1 MNHEY and CDR2 SMNVEV (reference sequence). Trimming stripped 9 bases from V and 8 bases from J, with 22 bases between. CDR3 length: 14 amino acids.

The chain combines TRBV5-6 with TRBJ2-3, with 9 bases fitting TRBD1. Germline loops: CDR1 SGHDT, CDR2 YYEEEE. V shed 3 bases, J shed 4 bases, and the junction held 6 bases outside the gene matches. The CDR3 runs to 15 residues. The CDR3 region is CASSSRTGVADTQYF. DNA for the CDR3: TGTGCCAGCAGCTCGAGGACAGGGGTGGCAGATACGCAGTATTTT.

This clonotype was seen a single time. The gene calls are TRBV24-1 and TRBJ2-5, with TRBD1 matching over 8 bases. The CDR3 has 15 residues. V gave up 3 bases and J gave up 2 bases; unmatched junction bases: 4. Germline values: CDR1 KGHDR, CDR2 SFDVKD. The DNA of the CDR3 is TGTGCCACCAGTGATCGAACAGGGGGTCAAGAGACCCAGTACTTC. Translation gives CATSDRTGGQETQYF.

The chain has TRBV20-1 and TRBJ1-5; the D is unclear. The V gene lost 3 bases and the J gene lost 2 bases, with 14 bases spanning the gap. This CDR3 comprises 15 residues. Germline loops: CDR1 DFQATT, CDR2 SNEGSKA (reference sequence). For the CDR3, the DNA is TGCAGTGCTAGGGCCCCCACCATAGGCAATCAGCCCCAGCATTTT. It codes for CSARAPTIGNQPQHF.

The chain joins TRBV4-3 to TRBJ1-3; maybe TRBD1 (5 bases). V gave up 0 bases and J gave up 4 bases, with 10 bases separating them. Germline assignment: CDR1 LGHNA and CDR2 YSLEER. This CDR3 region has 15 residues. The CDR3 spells CASSQDPTAGNTIYF. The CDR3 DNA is TGCGCCAGCAGCCAAGATCCGACAGCAGGAAACACCATATATTTT.

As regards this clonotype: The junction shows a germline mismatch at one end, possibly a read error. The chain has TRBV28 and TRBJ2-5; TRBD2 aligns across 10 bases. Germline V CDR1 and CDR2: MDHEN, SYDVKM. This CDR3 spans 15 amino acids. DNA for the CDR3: TGTGCCAGCAGTTTATTTAAGCTAGCGGGAGAGGAGTGGCACTTC. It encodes CASSLFKLAGEEWHF.

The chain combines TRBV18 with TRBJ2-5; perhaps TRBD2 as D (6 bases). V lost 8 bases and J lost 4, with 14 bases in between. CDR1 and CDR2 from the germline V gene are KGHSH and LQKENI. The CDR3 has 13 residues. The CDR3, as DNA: TGTGCCAGCCGCCGGGACTTAGGAGAGACCCAGTACTTC. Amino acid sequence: CASRRDLGETQYF.

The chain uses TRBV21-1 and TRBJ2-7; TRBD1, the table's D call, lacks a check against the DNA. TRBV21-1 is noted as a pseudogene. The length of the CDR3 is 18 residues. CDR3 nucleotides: TGTGCCAGCAGCAAAGAAGGCGATACAGGGGGCCACTCCTACGAGCAGTACTTC. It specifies CASSKEGDTGGHSYEQYF.

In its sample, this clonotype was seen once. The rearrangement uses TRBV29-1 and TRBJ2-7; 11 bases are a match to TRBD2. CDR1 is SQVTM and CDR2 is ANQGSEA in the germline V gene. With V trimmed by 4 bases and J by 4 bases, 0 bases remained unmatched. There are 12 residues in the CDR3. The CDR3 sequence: CSVASGRYEQYF. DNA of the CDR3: TGCAGCGTTGCTAGCGGGAGGTACGAGCAGTACTTC.

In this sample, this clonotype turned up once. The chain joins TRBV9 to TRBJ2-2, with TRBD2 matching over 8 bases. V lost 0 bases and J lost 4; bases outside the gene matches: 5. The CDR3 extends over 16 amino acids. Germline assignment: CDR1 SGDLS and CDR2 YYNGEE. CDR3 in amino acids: CASSVVASGPTGELFF. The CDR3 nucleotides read TGTGCCAGCAGCGTAGTGGCTAGCGGGCCCACCGGGGAGCTGTTTTTT.

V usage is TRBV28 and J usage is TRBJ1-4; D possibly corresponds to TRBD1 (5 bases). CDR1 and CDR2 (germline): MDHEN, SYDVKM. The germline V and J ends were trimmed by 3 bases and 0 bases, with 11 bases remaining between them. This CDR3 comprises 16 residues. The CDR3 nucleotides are TGTGCCAGCAGTTTCTGGGACCTTACAACTAATGAAAAACTGTTTTTT. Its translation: CASSFWDLTTNEKLFF.

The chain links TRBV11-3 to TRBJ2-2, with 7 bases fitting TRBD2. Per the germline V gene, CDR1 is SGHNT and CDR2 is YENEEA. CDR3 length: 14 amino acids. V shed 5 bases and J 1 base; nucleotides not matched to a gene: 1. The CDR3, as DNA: TGTGCCAGCAGCGGGAGGGAGAACACCGGGGAGCTGTTTTTT. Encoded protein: CASSGRENTGELFF.

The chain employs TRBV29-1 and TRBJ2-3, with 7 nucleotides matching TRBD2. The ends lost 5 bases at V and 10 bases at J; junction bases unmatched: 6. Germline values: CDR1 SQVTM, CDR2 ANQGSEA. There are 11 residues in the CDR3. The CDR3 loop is CSVSGTTAQYF. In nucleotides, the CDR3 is TGCAGCGTTTCCGGGACTACGGCGCAGTATTTT.

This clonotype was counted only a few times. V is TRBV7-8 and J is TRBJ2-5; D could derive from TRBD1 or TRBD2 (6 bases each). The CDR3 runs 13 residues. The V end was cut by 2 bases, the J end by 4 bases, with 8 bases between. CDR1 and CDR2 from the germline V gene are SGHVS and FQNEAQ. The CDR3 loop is CASSLWGAETQYF. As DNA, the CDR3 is TGTGCCAGCAGCTTATGGGGGGCAGAGACCCAGTACTTC.

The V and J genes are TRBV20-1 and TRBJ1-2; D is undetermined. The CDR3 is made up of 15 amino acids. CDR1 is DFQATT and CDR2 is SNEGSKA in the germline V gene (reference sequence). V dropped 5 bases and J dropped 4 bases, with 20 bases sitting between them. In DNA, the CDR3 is TGCAGTGCTTTCCCCGAAAACCAGCCCGGCTATGGCTACACCTTC. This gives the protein CSAFPENQPGYGYTF.

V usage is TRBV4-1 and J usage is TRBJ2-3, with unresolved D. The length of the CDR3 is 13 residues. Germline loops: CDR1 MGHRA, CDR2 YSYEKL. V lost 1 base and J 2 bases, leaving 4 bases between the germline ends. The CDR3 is CASSQVATDTQYF. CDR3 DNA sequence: TGCGCCAGCAGCCAAGTGGCCACAGATACGCAGTATTTT.

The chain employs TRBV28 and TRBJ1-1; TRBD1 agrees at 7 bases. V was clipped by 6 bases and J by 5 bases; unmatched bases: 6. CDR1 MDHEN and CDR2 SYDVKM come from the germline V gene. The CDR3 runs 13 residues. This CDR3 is CASRITGATEAFF. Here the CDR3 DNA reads TGTGCCAGCAGAATTACAGGGGCGACTGAAGCTTTCTTT. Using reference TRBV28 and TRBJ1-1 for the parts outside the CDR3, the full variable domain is DVKVTQSSRYLVKRTGEKVFLECVQDMDHENMFWYRQDPGLGLRLIYFSYDVKMKEKGDIPEGYSVSREKKERFSLILESASTNQTSMYLCASRITGATEAFFGQGTRLTVV.